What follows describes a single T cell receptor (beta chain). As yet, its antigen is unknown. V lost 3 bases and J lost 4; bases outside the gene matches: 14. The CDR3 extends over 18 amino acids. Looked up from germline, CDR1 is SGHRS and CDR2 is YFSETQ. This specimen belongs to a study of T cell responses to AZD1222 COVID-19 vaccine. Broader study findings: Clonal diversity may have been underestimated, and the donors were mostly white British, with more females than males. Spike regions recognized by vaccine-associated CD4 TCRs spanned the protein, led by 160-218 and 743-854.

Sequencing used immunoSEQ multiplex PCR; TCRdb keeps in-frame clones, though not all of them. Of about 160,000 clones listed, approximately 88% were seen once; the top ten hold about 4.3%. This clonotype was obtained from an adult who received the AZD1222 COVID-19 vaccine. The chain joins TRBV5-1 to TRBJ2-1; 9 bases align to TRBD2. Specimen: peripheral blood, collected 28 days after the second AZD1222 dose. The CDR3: CASSYAHRGGGAYNEQFF. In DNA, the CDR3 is TGCGCCAGCAGCTACGCCCATCGGGGCGGGGGGGCATACAATGAGCAGTTCTTC. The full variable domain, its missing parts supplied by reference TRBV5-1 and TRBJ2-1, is KAGVTQTPRYLIKTRGQQVTLSCSPISGHRSVSWYQQTPGQGLQFLFEYFSETQRNKGNFPGRFSGRQFSNSRSEMNVSTLELGDSALYLCASSYAHRGGGAYNEQFFGPGTRLTVL.